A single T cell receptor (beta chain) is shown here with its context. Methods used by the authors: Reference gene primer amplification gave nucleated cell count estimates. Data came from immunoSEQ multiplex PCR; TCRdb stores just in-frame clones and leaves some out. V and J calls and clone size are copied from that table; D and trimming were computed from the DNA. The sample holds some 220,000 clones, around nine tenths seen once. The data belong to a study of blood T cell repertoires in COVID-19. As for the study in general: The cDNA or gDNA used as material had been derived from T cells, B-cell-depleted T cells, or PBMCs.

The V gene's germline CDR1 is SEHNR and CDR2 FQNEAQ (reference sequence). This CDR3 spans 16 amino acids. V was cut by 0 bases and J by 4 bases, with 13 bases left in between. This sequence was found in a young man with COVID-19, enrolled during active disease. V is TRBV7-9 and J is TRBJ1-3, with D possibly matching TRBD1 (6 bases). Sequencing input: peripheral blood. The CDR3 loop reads CASSLAPRGRGNTIYF. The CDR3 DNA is TGTGCCAGCAGCTTAGCCCCCAGGGGTCGCGGAAACACCATATATTTT.